This TCR beta chain was sequenced for a study of T cells after posttransplantation cyclophosphamide (dated by TCRdb to the mid-2010s). About the full investigation: Using TRB sequencing, the study followed how the T cell repertoire rebuilt after myeloablative bone marrow transplantation with posttransplantation cyclophosphamide given as GVHD prophylaxis. Samples from around 35 PTCy-treated patients and under 20 related bone marrow donors of those patients were subjected to antigen receptor sequencing. Blood from all 34 PTCy patients who had 1-year posttransplant specimens underwent TRB sequencing. TRB sequencing was also done on up to roughly 3 additional blood samples from 2 to 5.2 years after transplant in 3 patients, and on pretransplant blood from a handful of patients. Because TRA and TRB clonality correlated tightly in 8 to 10 samples, the subsequent TCR analyses were limited to TRB only. Public TRB sequences were searched against a database of over 3,600 sequences associated with responses to pathogens, tumor antigens, self-antigens and alloantigens. What the authors observed across the whole study: Donor-recipient similarity was low at 1-2 months but increased during the first year, and donor CD8+ memory clones often dominated later blood repertoires. Across 45 or so patients, recipient CMV seropositivity and CMV reactivation were highly associated with TRB clonality; PTCy diversity was similar to CNI/methotrexate controls. The TRB repertoires of T cells infiltrating skin or GI tract showed only limited overlap with the TRB repertoires of T cells in blood.

Taken with the paper, the label for treatment or condition translates to: high-dose cyclophosphamide on days +3 and +4 as single-agent GVHD prophylaxis. PTCy patients received busulfan and fludarabine conditioning, a related or unrelated marrow graft, and cyclophosphamide on days +3 and +4. The PTCy-treated patients were enrolled in a prospective multi-institutional clinical trial. Peripheral blood and bone marrow mononuclear cells were isolated by Ficoll-Hypaque density centrifugation and were cryopreserved. TRB sequencing was run on genomic DNA with either the immunoSEQ assay at survey resolution or the hsTCRB kit. The published analysis was carried out like this. The immunoSEQ software was used for initial read processing, and the LymphoSeq R package was used for repertoire analyses. Clonality was calculated as 1 minus normalized Shannon entropy, and the Gini coefficient was also calculated for each TRB dataset. Phenotypes of unsorted samples were inferred by mapping TRB sequences from sorted subsets of the recipient or donor onto unsorted samples of the same recipient. Not all clones reach the TCRdb copy of this immuneACCESS table, which keeps in-frame sequences only. Checked studies attribute under half of the gap to unresolved V genes and leave the rest unexplained. V and J calls and clone size follow that table, whereas D and trimming were derived from the DNA. The sample records about 7,000 clones, 92% of which are singletons. The top ten clones comprise around an eighth of the sample.

As regards this clone: Its binding antigen is unknown. No much larger clonotype is one base removed from it; base qualities were not supplied.

The trim is 5 bases for V and 2 bases for J, with a gap of 19 bases between the germline ends. According to the germline V gene, CDR1 reads SGHVS and CDR2 reads FQNEAQ. The CDR3 runs 16 residues from the cysteine to the phenylalanine. CDR3 DNA only is kept here, 48 bases in frame from base 1. The input for sequencing was PBMCs, taken roughly 1,400 days after allogeneic stem cell transplant with posttransplant cyclophosphamide. This receptor was obtained from a female patient in her fifties or sixties who received an allogeneic stem cell transplant from a related donor, was CMV-positive, and had no GVHD. Some T cells present after a transplant may be cells of the graft donor. The chain was built from TRBV7-8 and TRBJ2-7; TRBD2 could be the D gene, as 5 bases match. The CDR3 is CASSPPLRGSTYEQYF. The nucleotide sequence is TGTGCCAGCAGCCCCCCCTTACGGGGATCCACCTACGAGCAGTACTTC.